The rows below give T cell receptor beta chains drawn from one sample of a study of regulatory T cells in long-lasting Graves disease. Via MiXCR, TCRdb re-called the multiplex PCR reads, giving one row per CDR3 protein. Of under 450,000 distinct CDR3 sequences listed, roughly 10% were seen once; the top ten hold 15% to 20%. The same specimen was also included in a second study, on T cells in Graves' hyperthyroidism and ophthalmopathy.

This material consisted of peripheral blood mononuclear cells (PBMCs), taken at new diagnosis, from a patient treated with antithyroid drugs. Source of these receptors: a woman aged 18 to 35 with Graves disease. The CDR3 runs from the conserved cysteine through the conserved F or W. D genes are given only for firm matches. Clone size is not always given. Where it is, it says once, few, many or a class for expanded clones.

clone_size	v_call	j_call	cdr3_length	d_call	cdr3_nt	cdr3_aa
NA	TRBV20-1	TRBJ2-7	12	NA	TGCAGTGCTAACCGGGACCACTACGAGCAGTACTTC	CSANRDHYEQYF
many	TRBV6-1	TRBJ1-2	14	TRBD1	TGTGCCAGCAAACCAGGGGGTGAGAGGGCTGGCTACACCTTC	CASKPGGERAGYTF
once	TRBV19	TRBJ1-1	15	NA	TGTGCCAGTAGTAATCACCACAGGGTGAACACTGAAGCTTTCTTT	CASSNHHRVNTEAFF
many	TRBV3-1	TRBJ1-1	17	TRBD1	TGTGCCAGCAGCCAGACTGGACAGGGGGTTTGGAGCACTGAAGCTTTCTTT	CASSQTGQGVWSTEAFF
few	TRBV5-1	TRBJ1-2	15	NA	TGCGCCAGCAGCGCGGAGCCGTGGGGCCAGGGTGGCTACACCTTC	CASSAEPWGQGGYTF
NA	TRBV20-1	TRBJ2-3	12	NA	TGCAGTGCTAGGGTTAGGGGGGATACGCAGTATTTT	CSARVRGDTQYF
many	TRBV27	TRBJ2-1	16	TRBD1	TGTGCCAGCACCTCTACAGGGGGCCGGACCTACAATGAGCAGTTCTTC	CASTSTGGRTYNEQFF
many	TRBV6-5	TRBJ1-3	13	NA	TGTGCCAGCAGTTACTTCCTGGGAGACACCATATATTTT	CASSYFLGDTIYF
many	TRBV11-2	TRBJ2-7	11	TRBD1	TGTGCCAGCAGCTTCGGGGGACAGGATTACTTC	CASSFGGQDYF
many	TRBV27	TRBJ2-3	16	NA	TGTGCCAGCGGAAATGCATGGGTGGGGGGCACAGATACGCAGTATTTT	CASGNAWVGGTDTQYF
NA	TRBV5-6	TRBJ2-3	15	NA	TGTGCCAGCAGCTTCTATGGCCCTAGCACAGATACGCAGTATTTT	CASSFYGPSTDTQYF
many	TRBV7-2	TRBJ1-2	14	NA	TGTGCCAGCAGATTGGGGGGGGGGCGCTATGGCTACACCTTC	CASRLGGGRYGYTF
many	TRBV6-5	TRBJ2-2	19	TRBD2	TGTGCCAGCAGTTACTCCCTCGGACTAGCGGGCGCAAACACCGGGGAGCTGTTTTTT	CASSYSLGLAGANTGELFF
many	TRBV28	TRBJ2-2	14	NA	TGTGCCAGCAGTTCACCAGCGGATGGCGGGGAGCTGTTTTTT	CASSSPADGGELFF
many	TRBV5-1	TRBJ2-7	11	NA	TGTGCCAGCAGCGACAGCTACGAGCAGTACTTC	CASSDSYEQYF
many	TRBV10-2	TRBJ2-3	15	TRBD2	TGCGCCAGCCGCCCCAGCGGGAGAGTAGGAGATACGCAGTATTTT	CASRPSGRVGDTQYF
many	TRBV12-3/TRBV12-4	TRBJ1-2	13	TRBD1	TGTGCCAGCAGTGCCCCAGGGGGGCTTGGCTACACCTTC	CASSAPGGLGYTF
many	TRBV15	TRBJ1-1	12	NA	TGTGCCACCACGGACGGGAGCCCTGAAGCTTTCTTT	CATTDGSPEAFF
many	TRBV27	TRBJ2-3	17	NA	TGTGCCAGCAGTTTCGGAGTGCGGGGCCGGGGCACAGATACGCAGTATTTT	CASSFGVRGRGTDTQYF
NA	TRBV12-3/TRBV12-4	TRBJ2-2	12	NA	TGTGCCAGCAGTTTTTCTAGTCGGGAGCTGTTTTTT	CASSFSSRELFF
many	TRBV7-2	TRBJ2-5	14	NA	TGTGCCAGCAGCTTCTTGGGGGGGCAGGAGACCCAGTACTTC	CASSFLGGQETQYF
NA	TRBV7-2	TRBJ1-5	15	NA	TGTGCCAGCAGCTTAGATATGATGCATGGAGGGCCCCAGCATTTT	CASSLDMMHGGPQHF
few	TRBV7-9	TRBJ1-4	16	NA	TGTGCCAGCAGCTTAGCTCTGAGCGCTGCTAATGAAAAACTGTTTTTT	CASSLALSAANEKLFF
many	TRBV10-3	TRBJ2-5	19	TRBD2	TGTGCCATCAGTGGGGGACTAGCGGGAGTGAGGCGGGTAGGAGAGACCCAGTACTTC	CAISGGLAGVRRVGETQYF
NA	TRBV4-1	TRBJ2-1	17	NA	TGCGCCAGCAGCCAAGTGGACATGGGGGTATCCTACAATGAGCAGTTCTTC	CASSQVDMGVSYNEQFF
few	TRBV4-3	TRBJ1-2	14	NA	TGCGCCAGCAGCCAAGTATCAGGGAACTATGGCTACACCTTC	CASSQVSGNYGYTF
many	TRBV7-9	TRBJ2-1	12	NA	TGTGCCAGCAGCTTTGACGGAAATGAGCAGTTCTTC	CASSFDGNEQFF
many	TRBV2	TRBJ2-1	18	TRBD2	TGTGCCAGCAGTGGGTCTAGCGGGGGGGCTCGGGTGGACAATGAGCAGTTCTTC	CASSGSSGGARVDNEQFF
many	TRBV7-9	TRBJ1-5	16	NA	TGTGCCAGCAGCTTAGTAGGGCAGGGAAGGAATCAGCCCCAGCATTTT	CASSLVGQGRNQPQHF
NA	TRBV5-8	TRBJ2-7	16	TRBD2	TGTGCCAGCAGTAAAGGGGCTAGCGGGCCAAACAATGAGCAGTACTTC	CASSKGASGPNNEQYF
many	TRBV19	TRBJ1-1	14	NA	TGTGCCAGTAGTATAGGCCCACGCGAGACTGAAGCTTTCTTT	CASSIGPRETEAFF
many	TRBV12-3/TRBV12-4	TRBJ2-1	16	NA	TGTGCCAGCAGTTTAAGACCCCCGGGTAGCCACAATGAGCAGTTCTTC	CASSLRPPGSHNEQFF
many	TRBV29-1	TRBJ2-1	14	TRBD1	TGCAGCGTTGTTGGGACAGGTACTTGGTATGAGCAGTTCTTC	CSVVGTGTWYEQFF
many	TRBV2	TRBJ2-7	16	TRBD1	TGTGCCAGCAGTTGGGTGACAGGGAACCCAAGCTACGAGCAGTACTTC	CASSWVTGNPSYEQYF
few	TRBV7-4	TRBJ2-1	19	TRBD2	TGTGCCAGCGGCTACGCGGGGCGGCGCGGGAGACTGGGCTTCAATGAGCAGTTCTTC	CASGYAGRRGRLGFNEQFF
many	TRBV7-2	TRBJ2-1	13	NA	TGTGCCAGCAGCGAAGGAGGGTACGATGAGCAGTTCTTC	CASSEGGYDEQFF
NA	TRBV6-2/TRBV6-3	TRBJ1-2	15	NA	TGTGCCAGCAGTTACTCTGGGGCAGGCAACTATGGCTACACCTTC	CASSYSGAGNYGYTF
few	TRBV24-1	TRBJ2-1	18	NA	TGTGCCACCAGTGATCCAGCATTCGCCGGGTCTACAGAGTATGAGCAGCTCTTC	CATSDPAFAGSTEYEQLF
many	TRBV2	TRBJ2-7	15	TRBD1	TGTGCCAGCAGTGCCCGGGACAGCTTACATCTGAAACAGTACTTC	CASSARDSLHLKQYF
many	TRBV28	TRBJ2-6	15	NA	TGTGCCAGCAGTATTACAGGGCCCGGGGCCAACGTCCTGACTTTC	CASSITGPGANVLTF
few	TRBV29-1	TRBJ1-2	15	NA	TGCAGCGTTGAAGTCCGGGGATGGTCGGGCTATGGCTACACCTTC	CSVEVRGWSGYGYTF
NA	TRBV19	TRBJ1-5	14	TRBD1	TGTGCCAGTAGCCTCCAGGGGGGCGGTCAGCCCCAGCATTTT	CASSLQGGGQPQHF
NA	TRBV5-5	TRBJ1-1	15	NA	TGTGCCAGCAGCTTGGAAACGGGGGAGATTACTGAAGCTTTCTTT	CASSLETGEITEAFF
few	TRBV29-1	TRBJ2-1	16	TRBD2	TGCAGCGTTGGGGGAGGGACTAGCGGGAAAACGAATGAGCAGTTCTTC	CSVGGGTSGKTNEQFF
many	TRBV2	TRBJ2-5	11	NA	TGTGCCAGCAGTCGAGAGAGGACCCAGTACTTC	CASSRERTQYF
many	TRBV12-3/TRBV12-4	TRBJ1-1	14	NA	TGTGCCAGCAGTGCATATCCTAGATACACTGAAGCTTTCTTT	CASSAYPRYTEAFF
NA	TRBV13	TRBJ1-2	14	NA	TGTGCCAGCAGCTCCGAGAGACCAATCTATGGCTACACCTTC	CASSSERPIYGYTF
many	TRBV5-6	TRBJ2-1	14	NA	TGTGCCAGCAGCTTGAGGGAAGGTAGCAATGAGCAGTTCTTC	CASSLREGSNEQFF
many	TRBV2	TRBJ1-2	15	NA	TGTGCCAGCAGTGTCCCAGGATGGCCTGCACATGGCTACACCTTC	CASSVPGWPAHGYTF
many	TRBV6-2/TRBV6-3	TRBJ2-1	16	NA	TGTGCCAGCAGCCTCAGTATGACGGGAAGGTACAATGAGCAGTTCTTC	CASSLSMTGRYNEQFF
few	TRBV7-9	TRBJ2-5	14	NA	TGTGCCAGCAGCTTACCCCTGCTAACGGAGACCCAGTACTTC	CASSLPLLTETQYF
NA	TRBV12-3/TRBV12-4	TRBJ2-3	15	NA	TGTGCCAGCAGTTTCACAGGGTTCGGCACAGATACGCAGTATTTT	CASSFTGFGTDTQYF
many	TRBV7-6	TRBJ2-2	15	NA	TGTGCCAGCAGCCCAGGGGTGACGAACACCGGGGAGCTGTTTTTT	CASSPGVTNTGELFF
once	TRBV2	TRBJ2-3	17	TRBD1	TGTGCCAGCAGTGAAGCTCTACCGGGACAGGGGGTAGATACGCAGTATTTT	CASSEALPGQGVDTQYF
many	TRBV27	TRBJ1-1	16	NA	TGTGCCAGCGGCTTAATGAGATCTCGGGGCCTACATGAAGCTTTCTTT	CASGLMRSRGLHEAFF